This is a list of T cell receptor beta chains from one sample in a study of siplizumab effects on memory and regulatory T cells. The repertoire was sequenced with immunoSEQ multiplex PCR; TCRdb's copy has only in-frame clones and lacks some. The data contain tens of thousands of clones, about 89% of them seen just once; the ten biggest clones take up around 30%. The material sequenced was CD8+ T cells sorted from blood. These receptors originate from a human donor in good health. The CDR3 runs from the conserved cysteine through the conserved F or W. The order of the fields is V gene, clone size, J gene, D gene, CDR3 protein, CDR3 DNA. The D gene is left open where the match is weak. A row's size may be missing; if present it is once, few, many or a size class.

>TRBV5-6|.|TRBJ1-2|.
CASSLNGVNYGYTF
TGTGCCAGCAGCTTGAATGGGGTTAACTATGGCTACACCTTC
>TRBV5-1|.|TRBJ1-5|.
CASRMGYNQPQHF
TGCGCCAGCAGAATGGGATACAATCAGCCCCAGCATTTT
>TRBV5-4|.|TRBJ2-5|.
CASSGDWEETQYF
TGTGCCAGCAGCGGGGACTGGGAAGAGACCCAGTACTTC
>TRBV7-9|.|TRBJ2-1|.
CASSSGQIYNEQFF
TGTGCCAGCAGCTCCGGACAGATTTACAATGAGCAGTTCTTC
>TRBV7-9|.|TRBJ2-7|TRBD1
CASSNGQGALSEQYF
TGTGCCAGCAGCAACGGACAGGGGGCGCTCAGCGAGCAGTACTTC
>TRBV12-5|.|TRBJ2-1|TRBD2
CASGPTSGSSYNEQFF
TGTGCTAGTGGTCCGACTAGCGGGAGCTCCTACAATGAGCAGTTCTTC
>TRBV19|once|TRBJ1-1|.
CASSIGPNTEAFF
TGTGCCAGTAGTATCGGCCCGAACACTGAAGCTTTCTTT
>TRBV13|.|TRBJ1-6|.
CASSLRNTEGNSPLHF
TGTGCCAGCAGCTTAAGGAATACGGAGGGAAATTCACCCCTCCACTTT
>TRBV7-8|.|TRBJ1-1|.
CASSLGTANTEAFF
TGTGCCAGCAGCTTAGGGACAGCGAACACTGAAGCTTTCTTT
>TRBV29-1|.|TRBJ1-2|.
CSVGTDLYGYTF
TGCAGCGTTGGGACGGATCTCTATGGCTACACCTTC
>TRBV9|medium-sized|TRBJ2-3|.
CASSLLGGVPDTQYF
TGTGCCAGCAGCCTACTAGGCGGGGTGCCTGATACGCAGTATTTT
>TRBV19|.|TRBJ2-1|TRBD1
CASSPGQPLNEQFF
TGTGCCAGTAGTCCGGGACAGCCCCTCAATGAGCAGTTCTTC
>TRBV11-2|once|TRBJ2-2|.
CASSSSRVAGELFF
TGTGCCAGCAGCTCATCCAGGGTTGCCGGGGAGCTGTTTTTT
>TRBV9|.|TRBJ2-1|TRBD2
CASSVVPSGTYNEQFF
TGTGCCAGCAGCGTAGTTCCTAGCGGAACCTACAATGAGCAGTTCTTC
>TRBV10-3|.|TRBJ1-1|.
CAISESEGRNTEAFF
TGTGCCATCAGTGAATCCGAGGGTAGAAACACTGAAGCTTTCTTT
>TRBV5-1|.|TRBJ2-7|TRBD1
CASSAPDRAVGYEQYF
TGCGCCAGCAGCGCACCGGACAGGGCAGTGGGCTACGAGCAGTACTTC
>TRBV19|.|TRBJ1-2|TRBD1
CASERQGAVYGYTF
TGTGCCAGTGAGAGACAGGGGGCGGTTTATGGCTACACCTTC
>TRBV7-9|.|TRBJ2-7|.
CASSPRESVYEQYF
TGTGCCAGCAGCCCCAGGGAGTCGGTTTACGAGCAGTACTTC
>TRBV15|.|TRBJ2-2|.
CATSGEELAPTGELFF
TGTGCCACCAGCGGAGAGGAACTAGCACCCACCGGGGAGCTGTTTTTT
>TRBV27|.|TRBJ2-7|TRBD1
CASSLSTGGSYEQYF
TGTGCCAGCAGTTTATCGACAGGGGGCTCCTACGAGCAGTACTTC
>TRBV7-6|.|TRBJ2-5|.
CASSPETGWTQYF
TGTGCCAGCAGCCCTGAGACAGGATGGACCCAGTACTTC
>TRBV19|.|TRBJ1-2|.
CASSGGRIYGYTF
TGTGCCAGTAGTGGGGGACGTATCTATGGCTACACCTTC
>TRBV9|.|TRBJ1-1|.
CASSVGMGVGGNPNTEAFF
TGTGCCAGCAGCGTAGGTATGGGGGTGGGAGGGAACCCGAACACTGAAGCTTTCTTT